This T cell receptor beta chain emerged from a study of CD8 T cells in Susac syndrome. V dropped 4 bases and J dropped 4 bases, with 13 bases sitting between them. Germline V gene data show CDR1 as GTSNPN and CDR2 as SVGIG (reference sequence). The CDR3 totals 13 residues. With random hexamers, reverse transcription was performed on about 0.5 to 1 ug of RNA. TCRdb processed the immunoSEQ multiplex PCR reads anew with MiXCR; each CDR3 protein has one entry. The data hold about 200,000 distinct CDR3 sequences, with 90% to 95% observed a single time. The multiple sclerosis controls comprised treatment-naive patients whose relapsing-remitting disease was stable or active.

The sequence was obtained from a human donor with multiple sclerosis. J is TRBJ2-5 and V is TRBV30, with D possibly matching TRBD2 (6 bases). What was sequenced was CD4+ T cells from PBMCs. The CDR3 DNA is TGTGCCTGGAACTTATTGGGGGGAGAGACCCAGTACTTC. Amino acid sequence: CAWNLLGGETQYF. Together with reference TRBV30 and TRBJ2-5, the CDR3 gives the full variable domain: SQTIHQWPATLVQPVGSPLSLECTVEGTSNPNLYWYRQAAGRGLQLLFYSVGIGQISSEVPQNLSASRPQDRQFILSSKKLLLSDSGFYLCAWNLLGGETQYFGPGTRLLVL.